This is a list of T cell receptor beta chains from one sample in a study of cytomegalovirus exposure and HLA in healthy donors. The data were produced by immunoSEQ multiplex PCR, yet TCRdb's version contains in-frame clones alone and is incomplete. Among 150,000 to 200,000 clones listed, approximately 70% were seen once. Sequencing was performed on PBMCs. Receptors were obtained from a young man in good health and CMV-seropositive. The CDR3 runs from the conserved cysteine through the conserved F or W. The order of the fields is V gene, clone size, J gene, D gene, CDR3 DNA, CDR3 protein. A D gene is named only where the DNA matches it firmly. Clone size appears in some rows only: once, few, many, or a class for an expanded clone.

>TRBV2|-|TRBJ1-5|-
TGTGCCAGCAGTGCCCAACTAGCCTTCCCTGATCAGCCCCAGCATTTT
CASSAQLAFPDQPQHF
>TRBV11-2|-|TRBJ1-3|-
TGTGCCAGCAGCTCGGGAGGAAACACCATATATTTT
CASSSGGNTIYF
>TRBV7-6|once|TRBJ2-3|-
TGTGCCAGCAGCGTGTTAAGAGGACAGGAGGGAACAGATACGCAGTATTTT
CASSVLRGQEGTDTQYF
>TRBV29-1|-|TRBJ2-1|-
TGCAGCGCCAGTGACCGGCAGGGTTCCTACAATGAGCAGTTCTTC
CSASDRQGSYNEQFF
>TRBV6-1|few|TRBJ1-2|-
TGTGCCAGCAGTGAGGAGACAGATAGCGGCTATGGCTACACCTTC
CASSEETDSGYGYTF
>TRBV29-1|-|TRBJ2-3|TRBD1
TGCAGCGTTGAAGGGGGGACAGGGGGCACAGATACGCAGTATTTT
CSVEGGTGGTDTQYF
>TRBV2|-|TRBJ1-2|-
TGTGCCAGCAGTTTGTCTGAAGAGAGCTACACCTTC
CASSLSEESYTF
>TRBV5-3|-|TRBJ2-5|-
TGTGCCAGAAGCTTTTGTTACTGGGCCGCCGAGTACTTC
CARSFCYWAAEYF
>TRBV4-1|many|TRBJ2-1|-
TGCGCCAGCAGCCAAGACCCTCCTGATGAGCAGTTCTTC
CASSQDPPDEQFF
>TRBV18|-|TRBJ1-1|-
TGTGCCAGCTCACCCGGTTTTGGGGGGGCTGAAGCTTTCTTT
CASSPGFGGAEAFF
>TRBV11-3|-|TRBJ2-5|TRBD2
TGTGCCAGCAGCGACCCAATGGGGGAGGGATGGGCTCAAGAGACCCAGTACTTC
CASSDPMGEGWAQETQYF
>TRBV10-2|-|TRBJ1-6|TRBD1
TGCGCCAGCAGTGCGACAGGGGGAGGCTCACCCCTCCACTTT
CASSATGGGSPLHF
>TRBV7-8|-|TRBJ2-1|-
TGTGCCAGCAGCTCCACCTACAATGAGCAGTTCTTC
CASSSTYNEQFF
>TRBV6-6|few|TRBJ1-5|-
TGTGCCAGCAGTTCTCGGGGGGGTCAGCCCCAGCATTTT
CASSSRGGQPQHF
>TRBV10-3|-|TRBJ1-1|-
TGTGCCATCAGTGAACAGGGAGGGGTAGGCACTGAAGCTTTCTTT
CAISEQGGVGTEAFF
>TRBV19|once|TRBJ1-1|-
TGTGCCAGTATACGTTCGGGGATCGCTGAAGCTTTCTTT
CASIRSGIAEAFF
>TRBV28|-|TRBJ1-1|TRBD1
TGTGCCAGCACCCTGACAGGGAGAAAACCGAACACTGAAGCTTTCTTT
CASTLTGRKPNTEAFF
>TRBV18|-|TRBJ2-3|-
TGTGCCAGCTCACCACACGACAGAACCGCCCTCCCCCTCACAGATACGCAGTATTTT
CASSPHDRTALPLTDTQYF
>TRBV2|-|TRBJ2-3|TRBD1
TGTGCCACCTCCGGACAGGGGACAGATACGCAGTATTTT
CATSGQGTDTQYF
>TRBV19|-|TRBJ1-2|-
TGTGCCAGTAGTATAACGCAGGGGTCGGCTGGCTACACCTTC
CASSITQGSAGYTF
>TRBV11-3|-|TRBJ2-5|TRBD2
TGTGCCAGCAGCTTAGGAATAAGACTAGCGGGGGAAGAGACCCAGTACTTC
CASSLGIRLAGEETQYF
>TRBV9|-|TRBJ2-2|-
TGTGCCAGCAGCGTGAGGGGGACCACGAACACCGGGGAGCTGTTTTTT
CASSVRGTTNTGELFF
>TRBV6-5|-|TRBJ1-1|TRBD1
TGTGCCAGCAGTGACTCCGGGACAGGGGAGACTGAAGCTTTCTTT
CASSDSGTGETEAFF
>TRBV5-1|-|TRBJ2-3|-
TGCGCCAGCAGCCCCTTTGGTAGGGAGACAGATACGCAGTATTTT
CASSPFGRETDTQYF
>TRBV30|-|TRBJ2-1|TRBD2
TGTGCCTGGACCGGAAGTAGCGGGGCCTACAATGAGCAGTTCTTC
CAWTGSSGAYNEQFF
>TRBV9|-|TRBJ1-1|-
TGTGCCAGCAGCGTAGCAGGGCAGAACACTGAAGCTTTCTTT
CASSVAGQNTEAFF
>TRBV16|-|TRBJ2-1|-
TGTGCCAGCCGGGGTAGCTCCTACAATGAGCAGTTCTTC
CASRGSSYNEQFF
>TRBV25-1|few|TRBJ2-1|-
TGTGCCAGCAGTGAGGAGGGGGCATCCTACAATGAGCAGTTCTTC
CASSEEGASYNEQFF
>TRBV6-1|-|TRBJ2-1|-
TGTGCCAGCAGTATTAGTTCTAGCTCCTACAATGAGCAGTTCTTC
CASSISSSSYNEQFF
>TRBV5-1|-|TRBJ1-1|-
TGCGCCAGCAGCTCACAGGGAGGGGACACTGAAGCTTTCTTT
CASSSQGGDTEAFF
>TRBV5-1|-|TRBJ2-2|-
TGCGCCAGCAGCTTGGGAGGACAGAACACCGGGGAGCTGTTTTTT
CASSLGGQNTGELFF
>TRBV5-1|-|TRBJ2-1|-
TGCGCCAGCAGCTTGGGGAGCGGAGGTGAGCAGTTCTTC
CASSLGSGGEQFF
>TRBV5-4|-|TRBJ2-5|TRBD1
TGTGCCAGCAGGACAGGGGGCTACTCCCAAGAGACCCAGTACTTC
CASRTGGYSQETQYF
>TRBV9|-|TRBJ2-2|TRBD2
TGTGCCAGCAGCGTAGTGAGTAGCGGGGGGGCCACCGGGGAGCTGTTTTTT
CASSVVSSGGATGELFF
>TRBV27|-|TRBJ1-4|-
TGTGCCAGCAGTTTAATCGGTGCAACTAATGAAAAACTGTTTTTT
CASSLIGATNEKLFF
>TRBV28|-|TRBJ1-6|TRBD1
TGTGCCAGCAGTCCAATAACAGGACAGGGGCTCGATTCACCCCTCCACTTT
CASSPITGQGLDSPLHF
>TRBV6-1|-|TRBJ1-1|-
TGTGCCAGCAGTGAACCCTCTTACACTGAAGCTTTCTTT
CASSEPSYTEAFF
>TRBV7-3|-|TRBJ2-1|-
TGTGCCAGCAGCTTAGGCCCCAGCTCCTACAATGAGCAGTTCTTC
CASSLGPSSYNEQFF